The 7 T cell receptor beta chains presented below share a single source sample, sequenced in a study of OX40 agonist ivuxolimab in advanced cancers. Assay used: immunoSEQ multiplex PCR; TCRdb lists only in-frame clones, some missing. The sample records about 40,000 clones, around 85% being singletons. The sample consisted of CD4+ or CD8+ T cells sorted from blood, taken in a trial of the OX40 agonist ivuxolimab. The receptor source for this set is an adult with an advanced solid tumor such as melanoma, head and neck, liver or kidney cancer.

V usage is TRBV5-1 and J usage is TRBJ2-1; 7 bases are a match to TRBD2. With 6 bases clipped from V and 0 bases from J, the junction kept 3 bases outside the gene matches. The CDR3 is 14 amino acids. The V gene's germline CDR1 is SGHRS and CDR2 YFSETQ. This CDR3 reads CASNLAGSYNEQFF. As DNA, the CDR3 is TGCGCCAGCAACTTAGCGGGCTCCTACAATGAGCAGTTCTTC.

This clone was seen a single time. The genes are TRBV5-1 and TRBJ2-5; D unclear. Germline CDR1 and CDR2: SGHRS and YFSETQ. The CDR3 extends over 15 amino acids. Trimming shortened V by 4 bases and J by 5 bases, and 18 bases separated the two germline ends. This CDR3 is CASSAAKVAGETQYF. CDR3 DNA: TGCGCCAGCAGCGCCGCGAAGGTAGCTGGGGAGACCCAGTACTTC.

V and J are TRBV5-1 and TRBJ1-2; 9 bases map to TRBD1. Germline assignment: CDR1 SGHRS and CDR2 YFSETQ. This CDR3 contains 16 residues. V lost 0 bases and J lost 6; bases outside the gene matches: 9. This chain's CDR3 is CASSLDPGTGSDGYTF. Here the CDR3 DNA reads TGCGCCAGCAGCTTGGACCCGGGGACAGGGTCCGATGGCTACACCTTC.

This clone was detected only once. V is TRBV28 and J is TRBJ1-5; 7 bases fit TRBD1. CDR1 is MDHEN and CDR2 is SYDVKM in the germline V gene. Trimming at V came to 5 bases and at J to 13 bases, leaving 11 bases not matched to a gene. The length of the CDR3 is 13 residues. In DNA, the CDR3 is TGTGCCAGCAGTCGGGGACAGTCCAAGACGCAGCATTTT. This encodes CASSRGQSKTQHF.

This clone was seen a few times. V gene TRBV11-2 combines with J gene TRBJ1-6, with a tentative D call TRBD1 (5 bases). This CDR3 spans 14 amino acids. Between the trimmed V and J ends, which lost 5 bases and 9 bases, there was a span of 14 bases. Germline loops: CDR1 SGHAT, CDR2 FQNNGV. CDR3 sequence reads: CASSGASKSSPLHF. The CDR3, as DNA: TGTGCCAGCAGCGGGGCCAGCAAGAGTTCACCCCTCCACTTT.

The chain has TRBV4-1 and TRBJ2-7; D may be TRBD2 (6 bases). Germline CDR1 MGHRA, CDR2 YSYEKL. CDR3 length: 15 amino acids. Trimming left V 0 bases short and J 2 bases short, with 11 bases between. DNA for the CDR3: TGCGCCAGCAGCCAAGATACGGGGGACCCCTACGAGCAGTACTTC. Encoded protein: CASSQDTGDPYEQYF.

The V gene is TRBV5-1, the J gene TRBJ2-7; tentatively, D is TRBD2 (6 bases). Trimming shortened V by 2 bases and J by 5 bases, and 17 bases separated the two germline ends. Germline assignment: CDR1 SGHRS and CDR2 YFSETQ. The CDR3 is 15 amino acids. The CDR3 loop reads CASSLTGTPGDEQYF. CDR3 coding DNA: TGCGCCAGCAGCTTAACCGGGACTCCGGGGGACGAGCAGTACTTC.